The 27 T cell receptor beta chains below come from one sample, sequenced in a study of T-cell reconstitution after alpha-beta-depleted transplantation in children. For TCRbeta, the library was prepared with unique molecular identifiers. MiXCR, applied by TCRdb to the PCR reads, yields one record per CDR3 protein. Of hundreds of thousands of distinct CDR3 sequences listed, about a sixth are singletons. The sample here was PBMCs from the stem cell graft donor, taken from the stem cell graft. The receptor source for this set is a human donor who donated a stem cell graft to a child with acute lymphoblastic leukemia.

This sequence joins TRBV20-1 and TRBJ1-1, with 10 bases lining up with TRBD1. V shed 1 base, J shed 1 base, and the junction held 9 bases outside the gene matches. The length of the CDR3 is 17 residues. Germline V CDR1 and CDR2: DFQATT, SNEGSKA (reference sequence). The CDR3 sequence: CSARGPGQGRRNTEAFF. The CDR3, as DNA: TGCAGTGCTAGAGGTCCGGGACAGGGGAGGAGGAACACTGAAGCTTTCTTT.

This sequence joins TRBV9 and TRBJ2-5, with 8 bases lining up with TRBD1. The CDR3 length is 13 residues. After removal of 1 base from V and 5 bases from J, the junction contained 1 base not matched to a gene. Germline lookup yields CDR1 SGDLS and CDR2 YYNGEE. The CDR3 bases are TGTGCCAGCAGCGTAACAGGGGGGGAGACCCAGTACTTC. This translates into CASSVTGGETQYF. Variable domain in full (rest from reference TRBV9 and TRBJ2-5): DSGVTQTPKHLITATGQRVTLRCSPRSGDLSVYWYQQSLDQGLQFLIQYYNGEERAKGNILERFSAQQFPDLHSELNLSSLELGDSALYFCASSVTGGETQYFGPGTRLLVL.

This clonotype turned up a few times. This rearrangement joins TRBV11-2 to TRBJ2-2; 10 positions agree with TRBD2. Germline CDR1 SGHAT, CDR2 FQNNGV. V dropped 6 bases and J dropped 9; count of bases not matched to a gene: 10. This CDR3 is 15 amino acids long. CDR3 bases: TGTGCCAGCAGAGGGACTAGCGACCCGTTACGGGAGCTGTTTTTT. Translation gives CASRGTSDPLRELFF.

This clonotype has more than one count but fewer than ten. This sequence joins TRBV20-1 and TRBJ2-7; D is unclear. The CDR3 loop spans 11 amino acids. V lost 4 bases, J lost 5 bases, and 9 bases lay in between. CDR1 is DFQATT and CDR2 is SNEGSKA in the germline V gene (reference sequence). The CDR3 spells CSAIHGNEQYF. CDR3 nucleotide sequence: TGCAGTGCTATACATGGAAACGAGCAGTACTTC.

This clonotype has just one count. V is TRBV4-1 and J is TRBJ2-7; no clear D. From germline, CDR1 is MGHRA and CDR2 YSYEKL. The V and J ends lost 0 bases and 9 bases respectively, with 9 bases between them. CDR3 size: 12 residues. The CDR3 is CASSQDKPVQYF. In nucleotides, the CDR3 is TGCGCCAGCAGCCAAGATAAGCCCGTGCAGTACTTC.

In DNA, the CDR3 is TGTGCCAGCAGTCCCAAGGGGGGGCCCTACAATGAGCAGTTCTTC. As protein: CASSPKGGPYNEQFF. The chain carries TRBV12-3 or TRBV12-4 and TRBJ2-1, with D maybe TRBD2 (7 bases). The CDR3 loop spans 15 amino acids. V was clipped by 5 bases and J by 2 bases, with 13 bases between them.

The V call is TRBV6-5, the J call TRBJ1-2; TRBD1 agrees at 7 bases. The CDR3 has 15 residues. V lost 0 bases to trimming and J lost 3 bases; unmatched junction nucleotides: 4. Germline CDR1 MNHEY, CDR2 SVGAGI. CDR3 protein: CASSYSGTEDYGYTF. CDR3 nucleotides: TGTGCCAGCAGTTACTCCGGGACAGAGGACTATGGCTACACCTTC.

The genes are TRBV29-1 and TRBJ2-3; no reliable D call. Trimming pared 1 base from V and 6 bases from J, leaving 8 bases between. The CDR3 has 12 amino acids. The germline gives CDR1 SQVTM, CDR2 ANQGSEA. CDR3 sequence (DNA): TGCAGCGTTGAAGTGGTGCGGGATACGCAGTATTTT. This translates into CSVEVVRDTQYF.

V and J are TRBV21-1 and TRBJ1-6; the D call in the table, TRBD1, was not verified against the DNA. TRBV21-1 is deemed a pseudogene. CDR3 length equals 13 residues. CDR3 bases: TGTGCCAGCAGCAACGAGGAACAGGAAGCCCTCCACTTT. It encodes CASSNEEQEALHF.

This clonotype has just a few counts. V usage is TRBV7-6 and J usage is TRBJ2-1, with TRBD2 as a possible D gene (6 bases). The CDR3 sequence is 12 residues long. Germline-derived CDR1 and CDR2 are SGHVS and FNYEAQ. V lost 5 bases and J lost 10, with 12 bases in between. The CDR3, as DNA: TGTGCCAGCAGCCCGGAGGGACTCGAGCAGTTCTTC. Protein: CASSPEGLEQFF.

The chain carries TRBV27 and TRBJ1-1; D may be TRBD1 (5 bases). The CDR3 is made up of 17 amino acids. V was clipped by 4 bases and J by 0 bases, with 18 bases between them. The germline V gene has CDR1 MNHEY and CDR2 SMNVEV (reference sequence). DNA of the CDR3: TGTGCCAGCAGTTCGCACCTGGGGGGGAACCTGAACACTGAAGCTTTCTTT. Translation gives CASSSHLGGNLNTEAFF.

The V call is TRBV5-1, the J call TRBJ1-2; maybe TRBD1 (5 bases). Germline loops: CDR1 SGHRS, CDR2 YFSETQ. The V and J ends lost 4 bases and 8 bases respectively, with 15 bases between them. The length of the CDR3 is 13 residues. Here the CDR3 reads CASSPERGWGYTF. CDR3 coding DNA: TGCGCCAGCAGCCCGGAGAGGGGTTGGGGCTACACCTTC.

This clonotype was counted only a few times. This chain uses TRBV7-9 with TRBJ2-5; 10 bases line up with TRBD1. The CDR3 consists of 16 residues. The V gene end was trimmed by 4 bases and the J gene end by 5 bases; junction bases not matched to a gene: 10. Germline V CDR1 and CDR2: SEHNR, FQNEAQ (reference sequence). CDR3 region: CASSSKDRGRQETQYF. For the CDR3, the DNA is TGTGCCAGCAGCTCAAAAGACAGGGGGCGGCAGGAGACCCAGTACTTC. Full variable domain (outside the CDR3, taken from reference TRBV7-9 and TRBJ2-5): DTGVSQNPRHKITKRGQNVTFRCDPISEHNRLYWYRQTLGQGPEFLTYFQNEAQLEKSRLLSDRFSAERPKGSFSTLEIQRTEQGDSAMYLCASSSKDRGRQETQYFGPGTRLLVL.

The CDR3 protein is CASSDTPDQPQHF. Here the CDR3 DNA reads TGTGCCAGCAGTGACACCCCGGATCAGCCCCAGCATTTT. J is TRBJ1-5 and V is TRBV9; D gene unclear. Trimming cost V 5 bases and J 5 bases, with 11 bases left between them. CDR1 and CDR2 (germline): SGDLS, YYNGEE. The CDR3 contains 13 residues.

The V call is TRBV7-9, the J call TRBJ2-3, with D possibly being TRBD2 (6 bases). This CDR3 is built from 14 residues. V lost 7 bases and J lost 5, with 16 bases in between. Looked up from germline, CDR1 is SEHNR and CDR2 is FQNEAQ (reference sequence). The CDR3 DNA follows: TGTGCCAGCAAGACTAGTAAGGTGATAGATACGCAGTATTTT. Translation gives CASKTSKVIDTQYF.

V gene TRBV5-1 combines with J gene TRBJ2-7, with 7 bases aligning to TRBD2. The CDR3 has 13 residues. J gave up 0 bases and V 7 bases, and 4 bases lay outside the gene matches. From germline, CDR1 is SGHRS and CDR2 YFSETQ. The CDR3 loop reads CASGGLTSYEQYF. The CDR3 DNA sequence: TGCGCCAGCGGGGGACTAACCTCCTACGAGCAGTACTTC.

This rearrangement joins TRBV20-1 to TRBJ2-5, with D tentatively TRBD2 (6 bases). CDR1 is DFQATT and CDR2 is SNEGSKA in the germline V gene (reference sequence). CDR3 length equals 14 residues. Trimming removed 0 bases from V and 5 bases from J, with 13 bases in between. CDR3 protein: CSAREEGLGETQYF. The DNA for the CDR3 is TGCAGTGCTAGAGAAGAGGGACTGGGGGAGACCCAGTACTTC.

The table lists this clonotype with a few counts. The chain combines TRBV4-1 with TRBJ2-1; TRBD2 agrees at 7 bases. CDR1 is MGHRA and CDR2 is YSYEKL in the germline V gene. J was trimmed by 4 bases and V by 0 bases; bases with no gene match: 6. CDR3 length equals 16 residues. The CDR3 DNA follows: TGCGCCAGCAGCCAAGATTCGGCGCGGGAGTACAATGAGCAGTTCTTC. It is translated as CASSQDSAREYNEQFF.

This clonotype was seen many times. This sequence joins TRBV12-3 or TRBV12-4 and TRBJ2-5; D possibly corresponds to TRBD1 (6 bases). The CDR3 covers 14 residues. Trimming stripped 1 base from V and 2 bases from J, with 8 bases between. The CDR3 protein is CASSLVGQQETQYF. CDR3 sequence (DNA): TGTGCCAGCAGTTTAGTTGGACAGCAAGAGACCCAGTACTTC.

CDR3 sequence: CASSLAWGLNEQFF. The CDR3, as DNA: TGTGCCAGCAGCTTAGCGTGGGGACTAAATGAGCAGTTCTTC. The V call is TRBV13, the J call TRBJ2-1; 7 bases line up with TRBD2. The CDR3 spans 14 residues. With V trimmed by 1 base and J by 7 bases, 4 bases remained unmatched. Germline V gene data show CDR1 as PRHDT and CDR2 as FYEKMQ (reference sequence). Combining the CDR3 with reference TRBV13 and TRBJ2-1 gives the whole variable domain AAGVIQSPRHLIKEKRETATLKCYPIPRHDTVYWYQQGPGQDPQFLISFYEKMQSDKGSIPDRFSAQQFSDYHSELNMSSLELGDSALYFCASSLAWGLNEQFFGPGTRLTVL.

The chain joins TRBV4-1 to TRBJ2-7; 11 nucleotides align to TRBD2. The CDR3 has 17 residues. Germline V gene lookup returns CDR1 MGHRA and CDR2 YSYEKL. With 0 bases clipped from V and 4 bases from J, the junction kept 8 bases outside the gene matches. CDR3 nucleotide sequence: TGCGCCAGCAGCCAAGATAAGGGGGGACTAGCGGTATACGAGCAGTACTTC. This codes for CASSQDKGGLAVYEQYF.

A few counts support this clonotype. The genes are TRBV5-1 and TRBJ1-1; tentatively, D is TRBD1 (5 bases). The V gene lost 2 bases and the J gene lost 6 bases, with 29 bases spanning the gap. CDR3 length: 19 residues. Germline CDR1 SGHRS, CDR2 YFSETQ. The CDR3: CASSFRRWGGYRGLPEAFF. The CDR3 nucleotides read TGCGCCAGCAGCTTCCGCCGGTGGGGAGGGTACCGGGGCCTTCCTGAAGCTTTCTTT.

This clonotype turned up a few times. The chain carries TRBV12-3 or TRBV12-4 and TRBJ1-2; D is uncertain. The CDR3 runs 13 residues. Trimming took off 2 bases at V and 8 bases at J, with 12 bases between the two ends. The CDR3 DNA reads as TGTGCCAGCAGTTTATTCGGATCGGGGGGCTACACCTTC. Translation: CASSLFGSGGYTF.

The chain combines TRBV20-1 with TRBJ2-7; 11 positions agree with TRBD2. CDR1 and CDR2 (germline): DFQATT, SNEGSKA (reference sequence). This CDR3 has 14 residues. Trimming cost V 1 base and J 7 bases; bases outside gene matches: 6. Here the CDR3 reads CSARGYSSGREQYF. The CDR3 nucleotides are TGCAGTGCTAGAGGATACTCTAGCGGGAGGGAGCAGTACTTC.

There are a few counts of this clonotype. The chain recombines TRBV29-1 with TRBJ2-1; 13 bases map to TRBD2. The CDR3 covers 16 residues. Germline trimming cut 6 bases from V and 8 bases from J; bases unmatched to any gene: 13. Germline V gene lookup returns CDR1 SQVTM and CDR2 ANQGSEA. CDR3 nucleotide sequence: TGCAGCGTCCCCTCCAGGACTAGCGGGAGTAGTTATGAGCAGTTCTTC. Its protein is CSVPSRTSGSSYEQFF.

There are a few counts of this clonotype. The genes are TRBV20-1 and TRBJ2-7, with 14 bases aligning to TRBD2. The length of the CDR3 is 16 residues. V was pared by 0 bases and J by 3 bases, with 4 bases of the junction left unmatched. Germline V CDR1 and CDR2: DFQATT, SNEGSKA (reference sequence). The CDR3 is CSARDGTSGSFYEQYF. CDR3 coding DNA: TGCAGTGCTAGAGATGGGACTAGCGGGAGCTTCTACGAGCAGTACTTC.

This clonotype was observed a few times. This chain uses TRBV3-1 with TRBJ2-4; unclear D gene. Germline lookup yields CDR1 LGHDT and CDR2 YNNKEL (reference sequence). V dropped 4 bases and J dropped 9 bases, with 13 bases sitting between them. The CDR3 consists of 13 residues. The CDR3 DNA reads TGTGCCAGCAGCCGAAAGGCCCTAAGCATTCAGTACTTC. Its protein product is CASSRKALSIQYF.